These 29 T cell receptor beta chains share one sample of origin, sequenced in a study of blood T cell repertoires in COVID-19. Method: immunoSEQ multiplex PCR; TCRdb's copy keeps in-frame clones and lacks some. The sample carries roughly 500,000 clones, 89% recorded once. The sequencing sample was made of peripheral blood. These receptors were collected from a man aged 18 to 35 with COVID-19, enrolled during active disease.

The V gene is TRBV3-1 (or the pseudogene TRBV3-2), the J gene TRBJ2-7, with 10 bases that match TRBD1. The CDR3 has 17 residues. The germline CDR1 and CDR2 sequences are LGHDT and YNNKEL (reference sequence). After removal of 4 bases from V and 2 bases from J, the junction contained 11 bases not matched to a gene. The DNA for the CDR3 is TGTGCCAGCAGCCTGGTGGTGGGGACAGGGGCGGCCTACGAGCAGTACTTC. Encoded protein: CASSLVVGTGAAYEQYF.

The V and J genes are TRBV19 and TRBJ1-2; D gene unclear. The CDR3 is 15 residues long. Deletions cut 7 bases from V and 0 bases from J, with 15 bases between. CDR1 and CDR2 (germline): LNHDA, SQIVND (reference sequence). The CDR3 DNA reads TGTGCCAGTACACCCGATGTCTTAGCTAACTATGGCTACACCTTC. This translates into CASTPDVLANYGYTF.

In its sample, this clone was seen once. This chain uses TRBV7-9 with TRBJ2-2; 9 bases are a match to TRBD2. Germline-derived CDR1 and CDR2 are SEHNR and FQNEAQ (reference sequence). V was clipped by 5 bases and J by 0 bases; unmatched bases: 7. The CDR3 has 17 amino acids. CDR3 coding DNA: TGTGCCAGCAGCCGCGGGGTAGCGGGGGCGAACACCGGGGAGCTGTTTTTT. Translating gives CASSRGVAGANTGELFF.

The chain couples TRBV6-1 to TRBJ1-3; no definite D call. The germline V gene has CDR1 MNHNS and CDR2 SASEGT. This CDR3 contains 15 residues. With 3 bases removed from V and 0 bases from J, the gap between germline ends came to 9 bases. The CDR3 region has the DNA TGTGCCAGCAGTGATCCAGGTCGCTCTGGAAACACCATATATTTT. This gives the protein CASSDPGRSGNTIYF.

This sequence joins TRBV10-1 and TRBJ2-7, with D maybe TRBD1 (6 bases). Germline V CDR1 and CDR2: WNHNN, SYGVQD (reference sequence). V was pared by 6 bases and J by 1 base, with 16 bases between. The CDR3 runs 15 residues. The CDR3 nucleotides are TGCGCCAGCAGAGATCGTGACAGGCAATCCTACGAGCAGTACTTC. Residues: CASRDRDRQSYEQYF.

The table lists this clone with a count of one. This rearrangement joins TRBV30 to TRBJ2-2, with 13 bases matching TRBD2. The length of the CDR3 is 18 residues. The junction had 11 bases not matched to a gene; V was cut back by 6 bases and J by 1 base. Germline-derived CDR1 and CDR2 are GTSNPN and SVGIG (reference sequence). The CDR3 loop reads CACTRGGLAGKNTGELFF. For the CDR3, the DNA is TGTGCCTGCACCCGGGGGGGACTAGCGGGGAAGAACACCGGGGAGCTGTTTTTT.

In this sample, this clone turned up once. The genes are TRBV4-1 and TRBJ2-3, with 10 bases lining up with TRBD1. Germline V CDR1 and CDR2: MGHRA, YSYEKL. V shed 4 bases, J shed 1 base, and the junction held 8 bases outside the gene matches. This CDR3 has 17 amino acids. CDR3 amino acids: CASSRSGTGDGTDTQYF. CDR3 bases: TGCGCCAGCAGCCGTTCCGGGACAGGGGATGGCACAGATACGCAGTATTTT.

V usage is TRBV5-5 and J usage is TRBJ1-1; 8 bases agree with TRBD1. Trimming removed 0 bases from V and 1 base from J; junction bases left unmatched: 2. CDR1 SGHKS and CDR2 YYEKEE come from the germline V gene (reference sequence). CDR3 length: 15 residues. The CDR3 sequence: CASSLDGTGNTEAFF. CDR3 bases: TGTGCCAGCAGCTTGGACGGGACAGGGAACACTGAAGCTTTCTTT. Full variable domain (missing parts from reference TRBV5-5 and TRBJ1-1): DAGVTQSPTHLIKTRGQQVTLRCSPISGHKSVSWYQQVLGQGPQFIFQYYEKEERGRGNFPDRFSARQFPNYSSELNVNALLLGDSALYLCASSLDGTGNTEAFFGQGTRLTVV.

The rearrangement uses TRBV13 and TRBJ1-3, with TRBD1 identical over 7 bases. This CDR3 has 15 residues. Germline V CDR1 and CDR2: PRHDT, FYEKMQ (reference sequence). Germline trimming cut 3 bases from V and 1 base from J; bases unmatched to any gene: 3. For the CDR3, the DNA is TGTGCCAGCAGCTTCGACAGGGAATCTGGAAACACCATATATTTT. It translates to CASSFDRESGNTIYF.

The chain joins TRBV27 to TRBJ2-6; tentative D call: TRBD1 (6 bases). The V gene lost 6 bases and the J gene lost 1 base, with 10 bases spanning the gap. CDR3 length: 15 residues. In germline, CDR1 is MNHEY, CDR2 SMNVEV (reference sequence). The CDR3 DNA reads TGTGCCAGCAGACCCGGACAGTCTGGGGCCAACGTCCTGACTTTC. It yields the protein CASRPGQSGANVLTF.

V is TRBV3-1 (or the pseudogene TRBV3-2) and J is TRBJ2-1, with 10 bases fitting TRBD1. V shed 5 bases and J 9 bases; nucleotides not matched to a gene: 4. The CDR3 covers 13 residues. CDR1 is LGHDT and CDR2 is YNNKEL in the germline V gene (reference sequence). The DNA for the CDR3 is TGTGCCAGCAGCTCTCGACAGGGGGCTGAGCAGTTCTTC. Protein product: CASSSRQGAEQFF.

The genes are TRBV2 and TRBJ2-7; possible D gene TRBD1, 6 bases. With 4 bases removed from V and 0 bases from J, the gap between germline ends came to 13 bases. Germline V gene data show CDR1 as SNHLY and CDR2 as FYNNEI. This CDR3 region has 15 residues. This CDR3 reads CASSVDRSSSYEQYF. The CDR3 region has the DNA TGTGCCAGCAGTGTTGACAGGTCTAGCTCCTACGAGCAGTACTTC. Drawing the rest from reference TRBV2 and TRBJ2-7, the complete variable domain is EPEVTQTPSHQVTQMGQEVILRCVPISNHLYFYWYRQILGQKVEFLVSFYNNEISEKSEIFDDQFSVERPDGSNFTLKIRSTKLEDSAMYFCASSVDRSSSYEQYFGPGTRLTVT.

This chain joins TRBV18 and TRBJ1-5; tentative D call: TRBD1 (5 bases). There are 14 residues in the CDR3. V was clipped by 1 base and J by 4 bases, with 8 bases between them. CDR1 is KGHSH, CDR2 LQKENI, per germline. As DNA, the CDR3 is TGTGCCAGCTCACCACAGGGGCGAAATCAGCCCCAGCATTTT. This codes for CASSPQGRNQPQHF.

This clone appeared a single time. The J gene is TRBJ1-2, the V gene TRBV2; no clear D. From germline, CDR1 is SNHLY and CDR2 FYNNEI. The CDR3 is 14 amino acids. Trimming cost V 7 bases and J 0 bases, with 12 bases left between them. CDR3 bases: TGTGCCAGCAAAGGAGCATCTACTAACTATGGCTACACCTTC. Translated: CASKGASTNYGYTF.

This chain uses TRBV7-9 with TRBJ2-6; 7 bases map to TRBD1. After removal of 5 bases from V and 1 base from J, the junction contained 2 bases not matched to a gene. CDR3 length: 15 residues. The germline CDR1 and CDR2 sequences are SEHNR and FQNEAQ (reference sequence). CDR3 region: CASSHRGSGANVLTF. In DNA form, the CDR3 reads TGTGCCAGCAGCCACAGGGGTTCTGGGGCCAACGTCCTGACTTTC.

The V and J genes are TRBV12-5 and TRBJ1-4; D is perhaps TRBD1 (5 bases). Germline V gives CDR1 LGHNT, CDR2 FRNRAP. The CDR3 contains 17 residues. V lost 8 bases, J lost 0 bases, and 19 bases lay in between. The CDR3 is CASTQPRGIATNEKLFF. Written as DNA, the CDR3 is TGTGCTAGTACCCAGCCCCGGGGGATTGCAACTAATGAAAAACTGTTTTTT.

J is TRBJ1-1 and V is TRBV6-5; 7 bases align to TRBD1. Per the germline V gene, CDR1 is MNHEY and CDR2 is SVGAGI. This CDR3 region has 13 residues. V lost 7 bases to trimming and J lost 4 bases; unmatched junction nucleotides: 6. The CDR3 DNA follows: TGTGCCAGCAACCAACAGGGGAGCACTGAAGCTTTCTTT. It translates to CASNQQGSTEAFF.

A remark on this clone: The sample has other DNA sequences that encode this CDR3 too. As DNA, the CDR3 is TGTGCCAGCAGTCCCGGGACAGGGGGGAATCAGCCCCAGCATTTT. It encodes CASSPGTGGNQPQHF. V and J are TRBV6-5 and TRBJ1-5; the match to TRBD1 covers 11 bases. V was pared by 5 bases and J by 4 bases, with 4 bases of the junction left unmatched. The CDR3 contains 15 residues. CDR1 and CDR2 (germline): MNHEY, SVGAGI.

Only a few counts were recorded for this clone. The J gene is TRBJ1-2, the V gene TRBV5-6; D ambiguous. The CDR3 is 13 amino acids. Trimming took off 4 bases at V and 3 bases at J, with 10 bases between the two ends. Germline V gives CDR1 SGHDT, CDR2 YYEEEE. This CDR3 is CASSDNRDYGYTF. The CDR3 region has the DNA TGTGCCAGCAGCGATAACAGAGACTATGGCTACACCTTC. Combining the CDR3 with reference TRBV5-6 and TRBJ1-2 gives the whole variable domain DAGVTQSPTHLIKTRGQQVTLRCSPKSGHDTVSWYQQALGQGPQFIFQYYEEEERQRGNFPDRFSGHQFPNYSSELNVNALLLGDSALYLCASSDNRDYGYTFGSGTRLTVV.

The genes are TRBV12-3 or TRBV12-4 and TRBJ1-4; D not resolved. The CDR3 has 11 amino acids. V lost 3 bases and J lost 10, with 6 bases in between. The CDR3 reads CASSFSGKLFF. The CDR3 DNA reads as TGTGCCAGCAGTTTCTCCGGAAAACTGTTTTTT.

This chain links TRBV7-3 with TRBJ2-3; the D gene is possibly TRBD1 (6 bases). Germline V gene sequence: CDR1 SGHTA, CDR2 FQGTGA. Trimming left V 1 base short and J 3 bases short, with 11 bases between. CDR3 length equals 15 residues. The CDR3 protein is CASSLSSRGTDTQYF. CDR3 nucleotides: TGTGCCAGCAGCTTAAGTAGCAGGGGAACAGATACGCAGTATTTT.

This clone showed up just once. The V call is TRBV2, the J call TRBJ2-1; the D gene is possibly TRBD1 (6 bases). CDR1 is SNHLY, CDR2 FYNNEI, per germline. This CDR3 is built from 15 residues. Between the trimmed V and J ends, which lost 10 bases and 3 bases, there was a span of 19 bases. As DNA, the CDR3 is TGTGCCACCATGGACAGCCCCGGCCGCTACAATGAGCAGTTCTTC. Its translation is CATMDSPGRYNEQFF.

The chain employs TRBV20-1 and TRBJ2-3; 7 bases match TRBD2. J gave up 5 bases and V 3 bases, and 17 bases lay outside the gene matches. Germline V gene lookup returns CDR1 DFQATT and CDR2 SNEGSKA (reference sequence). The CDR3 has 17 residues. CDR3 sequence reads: CSASDFVASGRGDTQYF. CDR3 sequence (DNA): TGCAGTGCTAGTGACTTCGTAGCTAGCGGAAGAGGAGATACGCAGTATTTT.

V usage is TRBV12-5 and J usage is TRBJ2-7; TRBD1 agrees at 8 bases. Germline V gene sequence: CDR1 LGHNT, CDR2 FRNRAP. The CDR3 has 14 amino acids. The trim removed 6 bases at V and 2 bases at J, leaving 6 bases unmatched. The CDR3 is CASGNGQGAYEQYF. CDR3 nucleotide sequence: TGTGCTAGTGGCAATGGACAGGGCGCCTACGAGCAGTACTTC.

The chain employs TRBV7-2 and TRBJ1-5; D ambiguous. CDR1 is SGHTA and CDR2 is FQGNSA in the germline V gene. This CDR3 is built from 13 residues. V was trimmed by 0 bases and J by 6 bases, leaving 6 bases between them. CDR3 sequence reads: CASSLAPGQPQHF. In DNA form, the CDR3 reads TGTGCCAGCAGCTTAGCCCCGGGTCAGCCCCAGCATTTT.

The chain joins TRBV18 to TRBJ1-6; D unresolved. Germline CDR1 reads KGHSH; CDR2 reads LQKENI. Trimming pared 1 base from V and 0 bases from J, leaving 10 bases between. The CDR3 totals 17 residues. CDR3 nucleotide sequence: TGTGCCAGCTCACCACATGCACTGAGCTCCTATAATTCACCCCTCCACTTT. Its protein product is CASSPHALSSYNSPLHF.

CDR3 protein: CASSRMTGAGAKNIQYF. CDR3 in DNA: TGTGCCAGTAGCCGGATGACAGGGGCCGGAGCCAAAAACATTCAGTACTTC. V usage is TRBV19 and J usage is TRBJ2-4; 8 bases match TRBD1. Germline loops: CDR1 LNHDA, CDR2 SQIVND (reference sequence). Germline trimming cut 6 bases from V and 0 bases from J; bases unmatched to any gene: 10. The length of the CDR3 is 17 residues.

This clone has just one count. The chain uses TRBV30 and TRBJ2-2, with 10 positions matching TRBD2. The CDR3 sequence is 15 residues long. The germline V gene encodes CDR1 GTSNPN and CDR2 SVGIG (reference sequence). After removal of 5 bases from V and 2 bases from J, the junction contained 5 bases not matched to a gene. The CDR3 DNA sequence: TGTGCCTGGGGATCTAGCGGGGGAAACACCGGGGAGCTGTTTTTT. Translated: CAWGSSGGNTGELFF.

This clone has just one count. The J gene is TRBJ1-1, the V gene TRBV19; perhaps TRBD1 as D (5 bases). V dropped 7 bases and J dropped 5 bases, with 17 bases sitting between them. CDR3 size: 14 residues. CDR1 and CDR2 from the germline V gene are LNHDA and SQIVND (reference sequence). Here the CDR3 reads CASIPRREGTEAFF. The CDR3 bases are TGTGCCAGTATCCCCCGGCGGGAGGGGACTGAAGCTTTCTTT.